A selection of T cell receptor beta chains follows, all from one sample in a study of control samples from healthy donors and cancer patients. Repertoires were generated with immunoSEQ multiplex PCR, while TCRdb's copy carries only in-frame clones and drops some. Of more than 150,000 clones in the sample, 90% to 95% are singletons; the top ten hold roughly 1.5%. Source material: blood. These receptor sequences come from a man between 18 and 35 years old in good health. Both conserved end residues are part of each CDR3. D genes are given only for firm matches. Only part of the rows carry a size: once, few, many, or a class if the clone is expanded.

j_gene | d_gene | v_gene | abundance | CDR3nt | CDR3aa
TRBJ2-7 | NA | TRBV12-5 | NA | TGTGCTAGTGGTTTGGTGGGCGTCCACGAGCAGTACTTC | CASGLVGVHEQYF
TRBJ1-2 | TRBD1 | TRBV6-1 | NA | TGTGCCAGCAGTGAAGCGACAGGGTGGAGGGGGCCCTATGGCTACACCTTC | CASSEATGWRGPYGYTF
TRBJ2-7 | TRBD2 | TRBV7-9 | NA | TGTGCCAGCAGCCTTAGCGGGGTGAACGAGCAGTACTTC | CASSLSGVNEQYF
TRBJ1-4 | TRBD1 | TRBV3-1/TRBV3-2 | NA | TGTGCCAGCAGCCAACGGGACAGGGAGGAAAAACTGTTTTTT | CASSQRDREEKLFF
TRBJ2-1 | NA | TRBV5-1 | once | TGCGCCAGCAGCTTATCTAAGGGGGTTACAAATGAGCAGTTCTTC | CASSLSKGVTNEQFF
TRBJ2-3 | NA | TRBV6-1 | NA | TGTGCCAGCAGTGGGATCCGATACCGAACCACGGATACGCAGTATTTT | CASSGIRYRTTDTQYF
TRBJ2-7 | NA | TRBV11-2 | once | TGTGCCAGCAGCTTAGTGGTGGGGGGGCTCTCCGAGCAGTACTTC | CASSLVVGGLSEQYF
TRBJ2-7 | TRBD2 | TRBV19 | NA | TGTGCCAGTAGCCCTAGCGGTGCCTACGAGCAGTACTTC | CASSPSGAYEQYF
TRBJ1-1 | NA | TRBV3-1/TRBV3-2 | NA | TGTGCCAGCAGCCTAAACATGAACACTGAAGCTTTCTTT | CASSLNMNTEAFF
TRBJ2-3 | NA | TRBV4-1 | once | TGCGCCAGCAGCCAGAGGTCGGTTACCACAGATACGCAGTATTTT | CASSQRSVTTDTQYF
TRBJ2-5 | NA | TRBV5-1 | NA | TGCGCCAGTTTCCTAGACAGTGACACCCAGTACTTC | CASFLDSDTQYF
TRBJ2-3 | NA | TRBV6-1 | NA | TGTGCCAGCAGTGAAGCAAGGCGGGGGCCCACAGATACGCAGTATTTT | CASSEARRGPTDTQYF
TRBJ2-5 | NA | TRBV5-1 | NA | TGCGCCAGCAGCTTATGGGGTTTTGTCGGGGTGCAAGAGACCCAGTACTTC | CASSLWGFVGVQETQYF
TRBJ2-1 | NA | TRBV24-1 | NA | TGTGCCACCAGTGCACGGGACTTAGAAGGCGGTGAGCAGTTCTTC | CATSARDLEGGEQFF